The rows below give T cell receptor beta chains drawn from one sample of a study of T cells in Graves' hyperthyroidism and ophthalmopathy. TCRdb reanalysed the multiplex PCR reads using MiXCR and keeps one entry per CDR3 protein. The profile shows fewer than 450,000 distinct CDR3 sequences, 17% of them singletons. The sequenced sample was blood. The receptors come from a woman aged 30 to 39 with Graves' hyperthyroidism that later progressed to Graves' ophthalmopathy. Each CDR3 is given with its conserved first and last residue. The D gene is left open where the match is weak. Expanded clones are given a class, and other clones once, few, many or no size at all.

D gene	clone size	V gene	J gene	CDR3 protein	CDR3 DNA
TRBD2	many	TRBV18	TRBJ2-7	CASSPTSGRDEQYF	TGTGCCAGCTCACCTACTAGCGGGAGGGATGAGCAGTACTTC
TRBD2	NA	TRBV11-3	TRBJ2-1	CASSPPGLIYNEQFF	TGTGCCAGCAGCCCGCCGGGACTAATCTACAATGAGCAGTTCTTC
NA	many	TRBV7-9	TRBJ2-3	CASSSDDLTFGDTQYF	TGTGCCAGCAGCTCGGACGATTTGACCTTCGGAGATACGCAGTATTTT
TRBD2	many	TRBV27	TRBJ2-1	CASSPLTSGMAPLNEQFF	TGTGCCAGCAGTCCATTGACTAGCGGGATGGCTCCCCTCAATGAGCAGTTCTTC
NA	NA	TRBV20-1	TRBJ1-2	CSARDLTGSKGYTF	TGCAGTGCTAGAGATTTAACCGGCAGTAAGGGCTACACCTTC
TRBD2	many	TRBV12-3/TRBV12-4	TRBJ2-7	CASSLAGGTRGYEQYF	TGTGCCAGCAGTTTAGCGGGGGGGACCCGGGGGTACGAGCAGTACTTC
NA	many	TRBV18	TRBJ2-7	CASSPDLAAGQYF	TGTGCCAGCTCACCTGATTTGGCGGCCGGGCAGTACTTC
TRBD2	NA	TRBV4-1	TRBJ2-5	CASSPSGGASETQYF	TGCGCCAGCAGCCCTAGCGGGGGGGCGTCGGAGACCCAGTACTTC
TRBD1	NA	TRBV28	TRBJ2-4	CASSPTGNENIQYF	TGTGCCAGCAGTCCGACAGGGAACGAAAACATTCAGTACTTC
NA	many	TRBV27	TRBJ2-7	CASSSGSGRYEQYF	TGTGCCAGCAGTTCCGGGTCGGGCCGATACGAGCAGTACTTC
TRBD2	NA	TRBV3-1	TRBJ2-3	CASSQDRTSVTDTQYF	TGTGCCAGCAGCCAAGATAGGACTAGCGTCACAGATACGCAGTATTTT
NA	many	TRBV28	TRBJ2-5	CASSLSSGYTDYVQETQYF	TGTGCCAGCAGTTTATCGTCAGGGTATACAGACTACGTGCAAGAGACCCAGTACTTC
NA	NA	TRBV30	TRBJ1-2	CAWSTPGFPSGYTF	TGTGCCTGGAGTACCCCCGGTTTCCCCTCTGGCTACACCTTC
TRBD1	many	TRBV28	TRBJ2-1	CASSDDRGPPNEQFF	TGTGCCAGCAGTGACGACAGGGGGCCCCCCAATGAGCAGTTCTTC
TRBD2	NA	TRBV6-1	TRBJ2-3	CASSALAATDTQYF	TGTGCCAGTAGTGCTCTAGCGGCTACAGATACGCAGTATTTT
NA	NA	TRBV7-8	TRBJ2-7	CASSGPGDHWEQYF	TGTGCCAGCAGCGGGCCAGGGGATCATTGGGAGCAGTACTTC
TRBD1	NA	TRBV28	TRBJ1-2	CASSSNRGGYTF	TGTGCCAGCAGTTCTAACAGGGGCGGCTACACCTTC
NA	many	TRBV11-2	TRBJ2-1	CASSPRGGGNYNEQFF	TGTGCCAGCAGCCCCCGGGGTGGGGGAAATTACAATGAGCAGTTCTTC
NA	NA	TRBV7-9	TRBJ2-7	CASSLVTGIGEQYF	TGTGCCAGCAGCTTAGTCACAGGAATAGGGGAGCAGTACTTC
TRBD2	NA	TRBV6-9	TRBJ2-3	CASSLISGTSGRLEYF	TGTGCCAGCAGTTTAATAAGTGGGACTAGCGGGAGACTGGAGTATTTT
NA	many	TRBV5-1	TRBJ2-2	CASSLDWDQNTGELFF	TGCGCCAGCAGCTTGGACTGGGACCAGAACACCGGGGAGCTGTTTTTT
TRBD1	NA	TRBV4-1	TRBJ1-4	CASSQVAGTAEKLFF	TGCGCCAGCAGCCAGGTCGCCGGGACAGCAGAAAAACTGTTTTTT
NA	many	TRBV27	TRBJ2-1	CASSLRYPGYNEQFF	TGTGCCAGCAGTTTACGGTACCCCGGATACAATGAGCAGTTCTTC
TRBD2	many	TRBV5-1	TRBJ2-3	CASSLVHGGGLAAVDTQYF	TGCGCCAGCAGCTTGGTCCACGGGGGGGGGCTAGCTGCTGTAGATACGCAGTATTTT
NA	many	TRBV2	TRBJ2-5	CASSEDPPRQETQYF	TGTGCCAGCAGTGAGGACCCGCCCCGACAAGAGACCCAGTACTTC
TRBD2	many	TRBV11-3	TRBJ2-1	CASSKSMGLAGMNEQFF	TGTGCCAGCAGCAAGAGTATGGGACTAGCGGGAATGAATGAGCAGTTCTTC
NA	many	TRBV11-3	TRBJ2-3	CASSSHRFTDTQYF	TGTGCCAGCAGCTCCCACCGGTTCACAGATACGCAGTATTTT
NA	NA	TRBV4-1	TRBJ1-2	CASSQDLRDGYTF	TGCGCCAGCAGCCAAGATTTAAGGGACGGCTACACCTTC
NA	few	TRBV5-1	TRBJ2-7	CASSFNPGPTYEQYF	TGCGCCAGCAGCTTTAACCCCGGACCTACCTACGAGCAGTACTTC
TRBD1	many	TRBV18	TRBJ2-7	CASSPRQGDYEQYF	TGTGCCAGCTCACCACGACAGGGGGACTACGAGCAGTACTTC
TRBD2	many	TRBV6-1	TRBJ2-2	CASSAKRGTSNTGELFF	TGTGCCAGCAGTGCAAAGCGGGGGACCTCGAACACCGGGGAGCTGTTTTTT
NA	NA	TRBV30	TRBJ2-3	CATESAAGGGNTDTQYF	TGTGCGACCGAGTCGGCGGCGGGTGGAGGGAACACAGATACGCAGTATTTT
NA	NA	TRBV24-1	TRBJ1-1	CATSDWAGAEAFF	TGTGCCACCAGTGATTGGGCGGGGGCGGAAGCTTTCTTT
NA	many	TRBV3-1	TRBJ1-1	CASSQVKDRNTEAFF	TGTGCCAGCAGCCAAGTTAAAGACAGAAACACTGAAGCTTTCTTT
NA	NA	TRBV28	TRBJ2-1	CASLGAVRDEQFF	TGTGCCAGCCTGGGGGCGGTCAGAGATGAGCAGTTCTTC
NA	many	TRBV7-2	TRBJ2-1	CASSFAGTPYNEQFF	TGTGCCAGCAGCTTTGCCGGGACACCCTACAATGAGCAGTTCTTC
NA	few	TRBV10-2	TRBJ2-6	CASTWDFSSGANVLTF	TGCGCCAGCACTTGGGACTTTAGCTCTGGGGCCAACGTCCTGACTTTC
TRBD2	NA	TRBV18	TRBJ2-1	CASSQIAGERLLDEQFF	TGTGCCAGCTCACAGATAGCGGGAGAGCGGTTATTGGATGAGCAGTTCTTC
TRBD2	NA	TRBV2	TRBJ2-3	CASRALRTSGSGDTQYF	TGTGCCAGCAGGGCCCTACGGACTAGCGGGAGTGGAGATACGCAGTATTTT
TRBD1	many	TRBV25-1	TRBJ2-1	CASSEWGQGAGNEQFF	TGTGCCAGCAGTGAATGGGGACAGGGGGCAGGCAATGAGCAGTTCTTC
TRBD2	NA	TRBV20-1	TRBJ2-6	CSAREAGDWSSGANVLTF	TGCAGTGCTAGAGAGGCGGGAGACTGGAGCTCTGGGGCCAACGTCCTGACTTTC
NA	few	TRBV3-1	TRBJ2-7	CASSQNNFYEPYF	TGTGCCAGCAGCCAAAACAACTTCTACGAGCCGTACTTC
NA	NA	TRBV4-1	TRBJ2-7	CASSQTLQGSSYEQYF	TGCGCCAGCAGCCAGACTCTTCAAGGCAGCTCCTACGAGCAGTACTTC
TRBD1	few	TRBV10-2	TRBJ1-5	CASRGGTGGQPQHF	TGCGCCAGCAGGGGTGGGACAGGGGGTCAGCCCCAGCATTTT